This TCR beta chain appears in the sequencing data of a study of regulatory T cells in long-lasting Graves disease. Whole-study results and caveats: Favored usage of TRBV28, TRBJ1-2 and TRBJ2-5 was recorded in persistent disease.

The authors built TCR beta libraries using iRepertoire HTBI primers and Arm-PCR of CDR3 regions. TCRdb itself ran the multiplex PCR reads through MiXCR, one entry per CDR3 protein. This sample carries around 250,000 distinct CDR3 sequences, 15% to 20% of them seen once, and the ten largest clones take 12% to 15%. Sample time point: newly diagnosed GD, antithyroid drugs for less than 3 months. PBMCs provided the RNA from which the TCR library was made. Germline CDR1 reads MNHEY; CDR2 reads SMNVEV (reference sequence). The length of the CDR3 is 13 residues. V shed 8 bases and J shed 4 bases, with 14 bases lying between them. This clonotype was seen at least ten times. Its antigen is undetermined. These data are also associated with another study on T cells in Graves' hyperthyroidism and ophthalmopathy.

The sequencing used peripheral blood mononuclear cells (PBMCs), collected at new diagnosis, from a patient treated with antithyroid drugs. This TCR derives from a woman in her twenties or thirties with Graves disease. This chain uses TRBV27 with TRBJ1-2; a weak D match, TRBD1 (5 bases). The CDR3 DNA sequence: TGTGCCAGCTGGGGGGGGGACTCCTATGGCTACACCTTC. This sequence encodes CASWGGDSYGYTF.